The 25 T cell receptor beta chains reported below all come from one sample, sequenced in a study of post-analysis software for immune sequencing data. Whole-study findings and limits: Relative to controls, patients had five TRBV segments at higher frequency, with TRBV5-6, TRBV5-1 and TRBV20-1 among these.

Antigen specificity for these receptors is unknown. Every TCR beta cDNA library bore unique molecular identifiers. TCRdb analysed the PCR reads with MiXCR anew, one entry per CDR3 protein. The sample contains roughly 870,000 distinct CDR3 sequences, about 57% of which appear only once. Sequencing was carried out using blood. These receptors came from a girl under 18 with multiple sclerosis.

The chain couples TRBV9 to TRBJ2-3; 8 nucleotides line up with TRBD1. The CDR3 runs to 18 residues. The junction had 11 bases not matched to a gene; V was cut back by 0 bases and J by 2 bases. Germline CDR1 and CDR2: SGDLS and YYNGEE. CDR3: CASSVASGTGGLTDTQYF. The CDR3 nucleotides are TGTGCCAGCAGCGTAGCTTCGGGTACAGGGGGTCTCACAGATACGCAGTATTTT.

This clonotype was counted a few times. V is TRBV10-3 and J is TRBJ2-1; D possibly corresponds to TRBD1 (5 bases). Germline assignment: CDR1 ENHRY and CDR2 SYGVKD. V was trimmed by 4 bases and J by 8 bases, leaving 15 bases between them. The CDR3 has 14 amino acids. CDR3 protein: CAISGDRGTDEQFF. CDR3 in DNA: TGTGCCATCAGTGGTGACAGAGGAACGGATGAGCAGTTCTTC.

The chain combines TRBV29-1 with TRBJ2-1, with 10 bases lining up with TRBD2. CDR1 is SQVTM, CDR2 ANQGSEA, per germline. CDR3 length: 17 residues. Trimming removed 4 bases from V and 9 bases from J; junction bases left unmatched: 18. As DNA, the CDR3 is TGCAGCGTTGTTGTGGCTAGCGGGGGTTATCCGGTTGGTGAGCAGTTCTTC. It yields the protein CSVVVASGGYPVGEQFF.

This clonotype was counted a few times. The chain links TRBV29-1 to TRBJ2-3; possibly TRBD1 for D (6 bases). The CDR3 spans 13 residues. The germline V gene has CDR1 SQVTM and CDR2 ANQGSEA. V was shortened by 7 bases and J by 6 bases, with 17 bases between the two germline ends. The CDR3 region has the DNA TGCAGCGGGCGACAGGATTTTTCGGATACGCAGTATTTT. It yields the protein CSGRQDFSDTQYF.

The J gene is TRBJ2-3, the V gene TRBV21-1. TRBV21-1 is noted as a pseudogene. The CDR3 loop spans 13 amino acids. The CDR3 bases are TGTGCCAGCTCGAAGTGGCCAAACAATACGCAGTATTTT. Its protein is CASSKWPNNTQYF.

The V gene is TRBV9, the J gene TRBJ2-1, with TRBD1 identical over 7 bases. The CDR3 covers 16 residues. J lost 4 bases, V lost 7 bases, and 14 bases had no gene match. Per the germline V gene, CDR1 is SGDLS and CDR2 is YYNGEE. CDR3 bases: TGTGCCAGCGGGACAGACTACGACGAGGGGTACAATGAGCAGTTCTTC. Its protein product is CASGTDYDEGYNEQFF.

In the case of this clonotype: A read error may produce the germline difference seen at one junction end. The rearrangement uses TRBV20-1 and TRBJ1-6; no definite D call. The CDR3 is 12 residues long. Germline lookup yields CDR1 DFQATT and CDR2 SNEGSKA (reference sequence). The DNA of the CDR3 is TGCAGGGCTAGTGCCCTTAACGAACCCCTCCACTTT. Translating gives CRASALNEPLHF.

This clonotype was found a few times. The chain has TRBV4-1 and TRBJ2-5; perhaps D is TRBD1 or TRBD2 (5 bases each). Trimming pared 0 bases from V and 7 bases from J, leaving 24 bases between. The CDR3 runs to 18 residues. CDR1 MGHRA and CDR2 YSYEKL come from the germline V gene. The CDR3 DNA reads TGCGCCAGCAGCCAAGATCGAGGGGCAGGGTCTCTGAAGGGGACCCAGTACTTC. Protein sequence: CASSQDRGAGSLKGTQYF.

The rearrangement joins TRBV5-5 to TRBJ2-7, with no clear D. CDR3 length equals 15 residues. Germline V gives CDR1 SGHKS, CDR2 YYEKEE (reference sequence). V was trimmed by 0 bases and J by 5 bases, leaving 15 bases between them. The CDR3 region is CASSLVVIPINEQYF. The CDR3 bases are TGTGCCAGCAGCTTGGTAGTCATCCCAATCAACGAGCAGTACTTC.

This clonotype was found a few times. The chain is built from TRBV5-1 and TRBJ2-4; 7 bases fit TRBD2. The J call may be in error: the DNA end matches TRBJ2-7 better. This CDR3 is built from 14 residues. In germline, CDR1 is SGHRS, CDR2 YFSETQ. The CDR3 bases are TGCGCCAGCAGAATTTTGGCGGGAGTCAACGAGCAGTACTTC. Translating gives CASRILAGVNEQYF.

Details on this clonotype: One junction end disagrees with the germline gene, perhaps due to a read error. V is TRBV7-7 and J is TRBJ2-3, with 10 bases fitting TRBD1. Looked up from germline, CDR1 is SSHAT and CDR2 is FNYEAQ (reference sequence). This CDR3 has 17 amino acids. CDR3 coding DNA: TGCGCCAGCAGCCCTATGAAAGGACAGGGGGTCACAGATACGCAGTATTTT. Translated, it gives CASSPMKGQGVTDTQYF.

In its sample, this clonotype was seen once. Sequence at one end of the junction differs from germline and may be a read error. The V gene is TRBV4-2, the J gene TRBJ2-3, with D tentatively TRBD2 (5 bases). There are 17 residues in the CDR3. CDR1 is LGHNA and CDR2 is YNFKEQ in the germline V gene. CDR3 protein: CASGQDPFGDSTDTQYF. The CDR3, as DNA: TGTGCCAGCGGCCAAGACCCGTTCGGGGATAGCACAGATACGCAGTATTTT.

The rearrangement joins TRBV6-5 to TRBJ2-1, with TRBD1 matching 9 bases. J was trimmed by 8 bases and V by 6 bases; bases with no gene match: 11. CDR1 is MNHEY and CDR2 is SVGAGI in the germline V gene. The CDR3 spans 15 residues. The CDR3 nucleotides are TGTGCCAGCAGCCAAGTCCCGGGACAGGGACATGAGCAGTTCTTC. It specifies CASSQVPGQGHEQFF.

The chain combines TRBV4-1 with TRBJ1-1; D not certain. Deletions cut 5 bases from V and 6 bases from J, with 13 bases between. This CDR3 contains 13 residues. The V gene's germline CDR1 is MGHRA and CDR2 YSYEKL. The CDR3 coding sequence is TGCGCCAGCAGCACCAAGGGTTTATCTGAAGCTTTCTTT. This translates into CASSTKGLSEAFF.

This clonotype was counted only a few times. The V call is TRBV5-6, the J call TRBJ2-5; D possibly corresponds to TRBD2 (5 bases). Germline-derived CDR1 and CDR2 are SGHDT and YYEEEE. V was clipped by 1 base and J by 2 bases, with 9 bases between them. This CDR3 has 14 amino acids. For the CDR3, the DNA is TGTGCCAGCAGCTTGTACGGGGATCAAGAGACCCAGTACTTC. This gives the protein CASSLYGDQETQYF.

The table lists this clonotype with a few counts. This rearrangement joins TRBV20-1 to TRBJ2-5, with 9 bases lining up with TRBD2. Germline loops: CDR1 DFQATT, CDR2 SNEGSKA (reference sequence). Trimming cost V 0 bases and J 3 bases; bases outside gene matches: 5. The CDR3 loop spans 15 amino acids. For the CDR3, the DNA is TGCAGTGCTAGAGAGGGGACTAGCAGAGAAGAGACCCAGTACTTC. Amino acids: CSAREGTSREETQYF.

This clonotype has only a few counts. This CDR3 reads CASSPPAGNQETQYF. The CDR3 DNA reads TGTGCCAGCTCACCACCGGCCGGCAACCAAGAGACCCAGTACTTC. The rearrangement links TRBV18 to TRBJ2-5; D is undetermined. Germline CDR1 reads KGHSH; CDR2 reads LQKENI. The CDR3 length is 15 residues. Trimming removed 0 bases at V and 0 bases at J, with 8 bases between.

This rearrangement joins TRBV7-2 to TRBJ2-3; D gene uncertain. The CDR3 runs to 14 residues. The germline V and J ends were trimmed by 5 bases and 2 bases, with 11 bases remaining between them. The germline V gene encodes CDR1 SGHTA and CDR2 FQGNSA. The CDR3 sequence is CASSNGSFTDTQYF. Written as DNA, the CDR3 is TGTGCCAGCAGCAATGGAAGTTTCACAGATACGCAGTATTTT.

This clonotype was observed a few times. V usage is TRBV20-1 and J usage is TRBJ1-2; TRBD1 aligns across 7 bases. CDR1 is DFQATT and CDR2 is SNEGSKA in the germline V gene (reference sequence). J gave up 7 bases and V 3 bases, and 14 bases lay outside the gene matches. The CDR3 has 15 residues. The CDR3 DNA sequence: TGCAGTGCTAGGGGTGACAGGGTATCATCAGGTGGCTACACCTTC. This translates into CSARGDRVSSGGYTF.

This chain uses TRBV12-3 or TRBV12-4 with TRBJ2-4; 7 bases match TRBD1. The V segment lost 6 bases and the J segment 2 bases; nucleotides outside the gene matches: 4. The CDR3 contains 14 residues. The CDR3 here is CASSRDRTKNIQYF. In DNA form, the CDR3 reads TGTGCCAGCAGCCGGGACAGAACCAAAAACATTCAGTACTTC.

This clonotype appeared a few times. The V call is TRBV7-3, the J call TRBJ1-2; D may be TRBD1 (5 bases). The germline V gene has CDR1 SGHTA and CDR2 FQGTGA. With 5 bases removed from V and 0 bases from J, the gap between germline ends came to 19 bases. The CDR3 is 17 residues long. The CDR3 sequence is CASSPGPRSGTNYGYTF. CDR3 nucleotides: TGTGCCAGCAGCCCGGGGCCTAGAAGCGGGACTAACTATGGCTACACCTTC.

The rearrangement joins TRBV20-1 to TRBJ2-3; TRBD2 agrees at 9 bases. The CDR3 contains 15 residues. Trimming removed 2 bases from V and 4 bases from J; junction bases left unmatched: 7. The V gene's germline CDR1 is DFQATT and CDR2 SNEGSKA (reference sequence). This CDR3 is CSARHLAGRADTQYF. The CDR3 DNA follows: TGCAGTGCTAGACATCTAGCGGGGAGAGCAGATACGCAGTATTTT.

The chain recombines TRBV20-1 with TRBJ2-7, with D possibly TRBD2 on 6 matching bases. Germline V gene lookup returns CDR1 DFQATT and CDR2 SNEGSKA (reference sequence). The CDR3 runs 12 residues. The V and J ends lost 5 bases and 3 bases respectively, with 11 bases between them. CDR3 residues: CSAETRHYEQYF. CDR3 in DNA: TGCAGTGCTGAGACTAGACACTACGAGCAGTACTTC.

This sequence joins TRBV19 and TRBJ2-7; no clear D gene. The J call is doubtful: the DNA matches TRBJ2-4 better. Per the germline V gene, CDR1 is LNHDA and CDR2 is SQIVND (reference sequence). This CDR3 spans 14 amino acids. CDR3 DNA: TGTGCCAGTAGTAAGGAAGGGGCCAAAAACATTCAGTACTTC. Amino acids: CASSKEGAKNIQYF.

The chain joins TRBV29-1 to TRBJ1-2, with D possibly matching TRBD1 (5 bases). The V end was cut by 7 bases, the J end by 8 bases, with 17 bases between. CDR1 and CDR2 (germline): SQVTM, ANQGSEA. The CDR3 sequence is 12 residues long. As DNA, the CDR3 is TGCAGCGCCCAGGGAGGGTTAGTAGGCTACACCTTC. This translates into CSAQGGLVGYTF.